The 7 T cell receptor beta chains in this list originate from one sample, sequenced in a study of identical twins. MiXCR, applied by TCRdb to the 5' RACE reads, yields one record per CDR3 protein. The sample carries some 500,000 distinct CDR3 sequences, 14% recorded once. These data also featured in a second study, about yellow fever vaccine responses in identical twins.

Material: CD4+ T cells sorted from blood. These receptors were collected from a young woman in good health.

The chain is built from TRBV2 and TRBJ2-6; D call uncertain. Trimming shortened V by 6 bases and J by 2 bases, and 8 bases separated the two germline ends. Germline V gives CDR1 SNHLY, CDR2 FYNNEI. The CDR3 loop spans 14 amino acids. The CDR3 sequence: CASRIETGANVLTF. The CDR3 DNA sequence: TGTGCCAGCAGAATCGAAACTGGGGCCAACGTCCTGACTTTC.

The V and J genes are TRBV11-2 and TRBJ1-2; D uncertain. This CDR3 spans 17 amino acids. Trimming removed 1 base at V and 5 bases at J, with 20 bases between. Germline V CDR1 and CDR2: SGHAT, FQNNGV. The CDR3 sequence is CASSLGLTVPLGYGYTF. CDR3 bases: TGTGCCAGCAGCTTAGGTCTGACTGTTCCTTTGGGGTATGGCTACACCTTC.

The chain joins TRBV3-1 to TRBJ2-7; TRBD2 matches at 7 bases. The CDR3 loop spans 16 amino acids. Germline loops: CDR1 LGHDT, CDR2 YNNKEL (reference sequence). The V segment lost 0 bases and the J segment 1 base; nucleotides outside the gene matches: 6. In DNA, the CDR3 is TGTGCCAGCAGCCAAGATCTGACTAGCCGATCCTACGAGCAGTACTTC. Encoded protein: CASSQDLTSRSYEQYF.

The chain employs TRBV7-9 and TRBJ1-1, with 8 bases aligning to TRBD1. The germline gives CDR1 SEHNR, CDR2 FQNEAQ (reference sequence). The trim removed 1 base at V and 8 bases at J, leaving 3 bases unmatched. The CDR3 has 13 residues. CDR3 protein: CASSLEQGAEAFF. The CDR3 DNA follows: TGTGCCAGCAGCTTAGAGCAGGGGGCGGAAGCTTTCTTT.

This clonotype was counted only a few times. This chain uses TRBV12-3 or TRBV12-4 with TRBJ1-1; tentatively, D is TRBD1 (6 bases). The CDR3 spans 12 residues. Trimming shortened V by 6 bases and J by 12 bases, and 17 bases separated the two germline ends. The CDR3 region has the DNA TGTGCCAGCAGGACCCAGGGGTTGGGGACTTTCTTT. It specifies CASRTQGLGTFF.

This chain connects TRBV5-6 to TRBJ2-3; no reliable D call. The germline V and J ends were trimmed by 4 bases and 6 bases, with 12 bases remaining between them. CDR1 SGHDT and CDR2 YYEEEE come from the germline V gene. The CDR3 runs to 13 residues. This CDR3 is CASSRSSLDTQYF. CDR3 coding DNA: TGTGCCAGCAGCCGAAGCTCGCTCGATACGCAGTATTTT.

This chain connects TRBV5-1 to TRBJ2-3; D could derive from TRBD1 or TRBD2 (6 bases each). The germline V gene encodes CDR1 SGHRS and CDR2 YFSETQ. This CDR3 region has 16 residues. The V end was cut by 5 bases, the J end by 0 bases, with 16 bases between. The DNA for the CDR3 is TGCGCCAGCAGGCCTGGAAGGGGGACTAGCACAGATACGCAGTATTTT. Translation gives CASRPGRGTSTDTQYF.